The clone carrying this T cell receptor beta chain was seen ten or more times. Its antigen is as yet unknown. The data originate from a study of T cells in Graves' hyperthyroidism and ophthalmopathy. For the study at large: Peripheral blood was obtained at initial diagnosis, preceding any treatment.

Study-wide points: Blood also held most thyroid clonotypes expanded beyond 0.001.

Amplification yielded TCR beta CDR3 regions, with RNA transcripts as the source. An initial round of RT-PCR targeting the TCR CDR3 relied on the HTBI primer set. TCRdb independently ran MiXCR on the multiplex PCR reads; one entry per CDR3 protein. The sample lists hundreds of thousands of distinct CDR3 sequences, around 25% occurring once. Hyperthyroidism patients were newly diagnosed, had disease duration under 2 months, and were aged 18 to 65 years. Exclusions: uncontrolled infection, other autoimmune disease, pregnancy, lactation. V was clipped by 5 bases and J by 3 bases, with 16 bases between them. The CDR3 is 15 residues long. CDR1 is SGHNT and CDR2 is YENEEA in the germline V gene.

The genes are TRBV11-3 and TRBJ2-5; weak D call: TRBD1 (6 bases). What was sequenced was blood. This clonotype was sampled from a man aged 50 to 60 with Graves' hyperthyroidism. The DNA for the CDR3 is TGTGCCAGCAGCCTCCAGTCTGGACAGAAAGAGACCCAGTACTTC. As protein: CASSLQSGQKETQYF.